Sequencing of this T cell receptor (beta chain) was carried out in a study of type 1 regulatory T cells. On the study more broadly: This in vitro CD4 product, T-allo10, is enriched for Tr1 cells and alloantigen-specific.

The graft donor-derived T-allo10 cells reportedly recognize host alloantigens, are anergic, and suppress alloantigen-specifically. The CDR3 has 15 amino acids. CDR1 is SGHAT and CDR2 is FQNNGV in the germline V gene. The V end was cut by 6 bases, the J end by 4 bases, with 16 bases between. Points on this clonotype: Its antigen remains unidentified.

TCRdb re-called the reads with MiXCR, one entry per CDR3 protein. The sample holds roughly 67,000 distinct CDR3 sequences, 50% to 70% seen once. The rearrangement links TRBV11-2 to TRBJ2-1; D uncertain. The source of this sequence is a human donor in good health. The sequenced sample consisted of cultured T cells, either the whole culture or a sorted T cell fraction (not recorded which). Subset meaning: Tr1-enriched cell product generated in vitro against host alloantigens. Here the CDR3 DNA reads TGTGCCAGCAGTCCCCCGGGTCGCGCATACAATGAGCAGTTCTTC. As protein: CASSPPGRAYNEQFF.